The 15 T cell receptor beta chains reported below all come from one sample, sequenced in a study of Graves' ophthalmopathy and Graves' hyperthyroidism. Transcripts of RNA were the source for amplifying TCR beta CDR3 regions. HTBI primers primed a first-round RT-PCR, and a second-round multiplex PCR followed. TCRdb passed the multiplex PCR reads through MiXCR, listing each CDR3 protein once. The sample contains around 1.1 million distinct CDR3 sequences, about two fifths of which appear only once. The sequencing input was peripheral blood or thyroid tissue (not recorded which). The source of these receptors is an adult man with Graves' hyperthyroidism.

This clonotype turned up a few times. The V call is TRBV7-9, the J call TRBJ1-6, with D unclear. CDR1 and CDR2 from the germline V gene are SEHNR and FQNEAQ (reference sequence). V was shortened by 7 bases and J by 7 bases, with 14 bases between the two germline ends. The CDR3 extends over 14 amino acids. The CDR3: CASNDGGRNSPLHF. The CDR3, as DNA: TGTGCCAGCAACGATGGAGGCCGGAATTCACCCCTCCACTTT.

The sample holds many counts of this clonotype. The CDR3 loop is CASSPRGSQTQETQYF. The CDR3, as DNA: TGTGCCAGCAGCCCCAGAGGCAGTCAGACCCAAGAGACCCAGTACTTC. The rearrangement links TRBV9 to TRBJ2-5; D not resolved. CDR3 size: 16 residues. Deletions cut 4 bases from V and 1 base from J, with 17 bases between. The germline V gene has CDR1 SGDLS and CDR2 YYNGEE.

There are many counts of this clonotype. This chain uses TRBV6-1 with TRBJ2-7; D might be TRBD1 or TRBD2, each matching 5 bases. This CDR3 comprises 12 residues. Trimming stripped 7 bases from V and 6 bases from J, with 13 bases between. Germline-derived CDR1 and CDR2 are MNHNS and SASEGT. The DNA of the CDR3 is TGTGCCAGCACGTTCGGGGCTGCCGAGCAGTACTTC. Translation: CASTFGAAEQYF.

This clonotype appeared many times. The rearrangement uses TRBV7-9 and TRBJ2-7, with unresolved D. CDR1 is SEHNR and CDR2 is FQNEAQ in the germline V gene (reference sequence). V was clipped by 7 bases and J by 4 bases, with 11 bases between them. The CDR3 covers 12 residues. CDR3 DNA: TGTGCCAGCACTCAAAGTACTTACGAGCAGTACTTC. Protein: CASTQSTYEQYF.

The chain joins TRBV12-3 or TRBV12-4 to TRBJ1-5; possible D gene TRBD1, 6 bases. V was pared by 5 bases and J by 0 bases, with 11 bases between. The CDR3 extends over 15 amino acids. The CDR3 nucleotides read TGTGCCAGCAGTGGGGACACTCTTAGCAATCAGCCCCAGCATTTT. This codes for CASSGDTLSNQPQHF.

This clonotype was counted ten times or more. The chain links TRBV29-1 to TRBJ1-5, with TRBD1 matching over 7 bases. J lost 4 bases, V lost 8 bases, and 8 bases had no gene match. The CDR3 consists of 13 residues. Germline loops: CDR1 SQVTM, CDR2 ANQGSEA. The CDR3 DNA follows: TGCAGCATCAAGGGGGCGAGGAATCAGCCCCAGCATTTT. It codes for CSIKGARNQPQHF.

V usage is TRBV2 and J usage is TRBJ2-2, with no clear D. The V end lost 3 bases, the J end lost 2 bases, and 7 bases lay between the germline ends. Germline CDR1 SNHLY, CDR2 FYNNEI. The CDR3 covers 14 residues. CDR3 DNA sequence: TGTGCCAGCAGTGATTGGGAAAACACCGGGGAGCTGTTTTTT. Translation gives CASSDWENTGELFF.

This clonotype was seen at least ten times. The rearrangement links TRBV20-1 to TRBJ1-5; D is perhaps TRBD1 (5 bases). The V end lost 3 bases, the J end lost 6 bases, and 9 bases lay between the germline ends. The germline V gene encodes CDR1 DFQATT and CDR2 SNEGSKA (reference sequence). The CDR3 runs to 12 residues. CDR3 sequence: CSARTEAQPQHF. CDR3 nucleotide sequence: TGCAGTGCTAGGACAGAGGCTCAGCCCCAGCATTTT.

The chain is built from TRBV30 and TRBJ1-6; the D gene is possibly TRBD1 (6 bases). The V and J ends lost 0 bases and 7 bases respectively, with 10 bases between them. The germline V gene encodes CDR1 GTSNPN and CDR2 SVGIG (reference sequence). The CDR3 is made up of 14 amino acids. This CDR3 reads CAWSVGQGNSPLHF. The CDR3 bases are TGTGCCTGGAGTGTTGGGCAGGGGAATTCACCCCTCCACTTT.

This clonotype was counted between two and nine times. V usage is TRBV20-1 and J usage is TRBJ2-5, with D unresolved. Germline assignment: CDR1 DFQATT and CDR2 SNEGSKA (reference sequence). The CDR3 spans 13 residues. The V end lost 1 base, the J end lost 5 bases, and 11 bases lay between the germline ends. As DNA, the CDR3 is TGCAGTGCTAGAGCCGGCAGTCCGGAGACCCAGTACTTC. This encodes CSARAGSPETQYF.

Many counts were recorded for this clonotype. The chain recombines TRBV2 with TRBJ1-5; unclear D gene. The V gene's germline CDR1 is SNHLY and CDR2 FYNNEI. The CDR3 totals 15 residues. Between the trimmed V and J ends, which lost 1 base and 0 bases, there was a span of 7 bases. Here the CDR3 reads CASSEGRYSNQPQHF. The CDR3 nucleotides read TGTGCCAGCAGTGAAGGGCGATATAGCAATCAGCCCCAGCATTTT.

Comments on this clonotype: The junction departs from the called germline gene at one end, perhaps through a read error. The chain employs TRBV2 and TRBJ1-1; D remains ambiguous. The CDR3 is made up of 14 amino acids. Germline V gene sequence: CDR1 SNHLY, CDR2 FYNNEI. DNA for the CDR3: TGTACCAGCCAGACGAGCGGGTTGAACACCGAAGCTTTCTTT. Protein sequence: CTSQTSGLNTEAFF.

This clonotype showed up many times. CDR3 sequence: CASSSTSNYGYTF. Here the CDR3 DNA reads TGCGCCAGCAGCTCTACCAGTAACTATGGCTACACCTTC. V usage is TRBV5-1 and J usage is TRBJ1-2; D call uncertain. The V and J ends lost 3 bases and 1 base respectively, with 7 bases between them. Germline V gene data show CDR1 as SGHRS and CDR2 as YFSETQ. This CDR3 comprises 13 residues.

There are many counts of this clonotype. The chain is built from TRBV7-8 and TRBJ2-2, with D possibly matching TRBD1 (5 bases). CDR1 and CDR2 (germline): SGHVS, FQNEAQ. Between the trimmed V and J ends, which lost 5 bases and 0 bases, there was a span of 7 bases. The CDR3 extends over 14 amino acids. The CDR3 DNA follows: TGTGCCAGCAGCCCAGGGTCGAACACCGGGGAGCTGTTTTTT. This gives the protein CASSPGSNTGELFF.

The chain uses TRBV20-1 and TRBJ2-1, with a possible D match to TRBD2 (6 bases). This CDR3 is built from 16 residues. The germline CDR1 and CDR2 sequences are DFQATT and SNEGSKA (reference sequence). V lost 0 bases and J lost 5, with 17 bases in between. CDR3 amino acids: CSARDARGRDDNEQFF. The CDR3 DNA sequence: TGCAGTGCTAGAGATGCTCGTGGGCGGGATGACAATGAGCAGTTCTTC.